These T cell receptor beta chains were read from a single sample in a study of Tregs in tolerant kidney transplant recipients. Sequencing used immunoSEQ multiplex PCR; TCRdb keeps in-frame clones, though not all of them. The sample contains about 94,000 clones, roughly 93% of which appear only once. The source was CD4+ T cells from blood, collected before the transplant. These receptors were collected from a human donor who received a combined kidney and bone marrow transplant. CDR3s include the opening cysteine and the closing phenylalanine or tryptophan. Each record gives: clone size, D gene, V gene, J gene, CDR3 protein, CDR3 DNA. A D gene is named only where the DNA matches it firmly. Rows give clone size only sometimes, using once, few, many, or a class for an expanded clone.

size: few; D: .; V: TRBV21-1; J: TRBJ2-1; CDR3: CASSLHRHNEQFF; DNA: TGTGCCAGCAGCCTCCACAGGCATAATGAGCAGTTCTTC
size: .; D: TRBD1; V: TRBV19; J: TRBJ1-5; CDR3: CASSIMGTGGQPQHF; DNA: TGTGCCAGTAGTATAATGGGGACAGGGGGACAGCCCCAGCATTTT
size: .; D: TRBD1; V: TRBV28; J: TRBJ2-5; CDR3: CASSPGQGYETQYF; DNA: TGTGCCAGCAGTCCGGGACAGGGTTACGAGACCCAGTACTTC
size: .; D: .; V: TRBV11-2; J: TRBJ1-3; CDR3: CASSLPGSGNTIYF; DNA: TGTGCCAGCAGCTTACCGGGCTCTGGAAACACCATATATTTT
size: .; D: .; V: TRBV5-6; J: TRBJ1-4; CDR3: CASSSRGATNEKLFF; DNA: TGTGCCAGCAGCTCAAGGGGTGCAACTAATGAAAAACTGTTTTTT
size: .; D: .; V: TRBV5-5; J: TRBJ1-5; CDR3: CASSLAMSGNQPQHF; DNA: TGTGCCAGCAGCTTGGCCATGAGTGGTAATCAGCCCCAGCATTTT
size: .; D: .; V: TRBV9; J: TRBJ2-7; CDR3: CASSARHGNHEQYF; DNA: TGTGCCAGCAGCGCGAGGCACGGGAACCACGAGCAGTACTTC
size: .; D: TRBD2; V: TRBV7-6; J: TRBJ2-3; CDR3: CASSKGLAGAAHTQYF; DNA: TGTGCCAGCAGCAAGGGACTAGCGGGAGCCGCCCATACGCAGTATTTT
size: .; D: .; V: TRBV7-2; J: TRBJ1-1; CDR3: CAGGYLGNSAQEAFF; DNA: TGTGCCGGTGGTTATTTGGGTAATAGCGCTCAGGAAGCTTTCTTT
size: .; D: TRBD2; V: TRBV6-6; J: TRBJ2-5; CDR3: CASGGVETQYF; DNA: TGTGCCAGCGGGGGGGTGGAGACCCAGTACTTC
size: .; D: TRBD1; V: TRBV7-6; J: TRBJ2-5; CDR3: CASSYRGQETQYF; DNA: TGTGCCAGCAGCTACAGGGGCCAAGAGACCCAGTACTTC
size: .; D: .; V: TRBV5-4; J: TRBJ1-2; CDR3: CASRLTGLGYGYTF; DNA: TGTGCCAGCAGACTAACAGGGTTAGGGTATGGCTACACCTTC
size: .; D: .; V: TRBV7-2; J: TRBJ1-2; CDR3: CATQPLRQANYGYTF; DNA: TGTGCCACCCAGCCCCTTCGACAGGCGAACTATGGCTACACCTTC
size: once; D: .; V: TRBV5-4; J: TRBJ2-6; CDR3: CASSFSPGAGANVLTF; DNA: TGTGCCAGCAGCTTTTCTCCAGGGGCTGGGGCCAACGTCCTGACTTTC
size: .; D: .; V: TRBV19; J: TRBJ2-3; CDR3: CASTLVGSLDTQYF; DNA: TGTGCCAGTACCCTGGTCGGGTCTTTGGATACGCAGTATTTT
size: once; D: TRBD2; V: TRBV9; J: TRBJ2-3; CDR3: CASSGRVADTQYF; DNA: TGTGCCAGCAGTGGGAGGGTCGCAGATACGCAGTATTTT
size: .; D: .; V: TRBV19; J: TRBJ1-1; CDR3: CASSTPGSGRTEAFF; DNA: TGTGCCAGTAGCACCCCAGGATCAGGGAGGACTGAAGCTTTCTTT
size: .; D: TRBD2; V: TRBV7-2; J: TRBJ2-5; CDR3: CASSNNPGLAGVAQYF; DNA: TGTGCCAGCAGCAACAACCCGGGACTAGCGGGAGTGGCCCAGTACTTC
size: few; D: TRBD1; V: TRBV7-7; J: TRBJ2-1; CDR3: CASSALDREHNEQFF; DNA: TGTGCCAGCAGCGCCCTGGACAGGGAGCACAATGAGCAGTTCTTC
size: few; D: .; V: TRBV5-5; J: TRBJ1-4; CDR3: CASRLGPNNEKLFF; DNA: TGTGCCAGCAGGTTGGGGCCGAATAATGAAAAACTGTTTTTT
size: once; D: TRBD1; V: TRBV14; J: TRBJ2-3; CDR3: CASSQVTGADTQYF; DNA: TGTGCCAGCAGCCAAGTGACAGGGGCAGATACGCAGTATTTT
size: .; D: .; V: TRBV5-8; J: TRBJ1-1; CDR3: CASSLSPWQVHIDTEAFF; DNA: TGTGCCAGCAGCTTGTCACCCTGGCAGGTCCACATCGATACTGAAGCTTTCTTT
size: .; D: TRBD1; V: TRBV5-1; J: TRBJ1-2; CDR3: CASSPSPGTGGAGYTF; DNA: TGCGCCAGCAGCCCTAGTCCCGGGACAGGGGGCGCGGGCTACACCTTC
size: once; D: TRBD1; V: TRBV19; J: TRBJ1-1; CDR3: CASTPSTGSDGEAFF; DNA: TGTGCCAGTACCCCTTCGACAGGGAGTGACGGTGAAGCTTTCTTT
size: .; D: .; V: TRBV28; J: TRBJ2-7; CDR3: CASSLMGYGREQYF; DNA: TGTGCCAGCAGTTTAATGGGGTACGGGAGAGAGCAGTACTTC
size: .; D: TRBD1; V: TRBV6-1; J: TRBJ1-2; CDR3: CASIPTGGGYGYTF; DNA: TGTGCCAGCATTCCGACAGGGGGCGGCTATGGCTACACCTTC
size: .; D: .; V: TRBV30; J: TRBJ2-7; CDR3: CAWGSRYEQYF; DNA: TGTGCCTGGGGGAGTCGCTACGAGCAGTACTTC
size: once; D: .; V: TRBV28; J: TRBJ1-4; CDR3: CASSPRGSNEKLFF; DNA: TGTGCCAGCAGCCCCCGGGGTTCCAATGAAAAACTGTTTTTT
size: .; D: .; V: TRBV7-8; J: TRBJ1-2; CDR3: CASSLDTPNYGYTF; DNA: TGTGCCAGCAGCTTAGATACACCTAACTATGGCTACACCTTC
size: .; D: TRBD2; V: TRBV5-4; J: TRBJ2-1; CDR3: CASSARTSGHLGEQFF; DNA: TGTGCCAGCAGCGCCCGGACTAGCGGGCATCTAGGCGAGCAGTTCTTC
size: .; D: TRBD1; V: TRBV7-6; J: TRBJ1-6; CDR3: CASSEGARSPLHF; DNA: TGTGCCAGCAGTGAGGGGGCTCGTTCACCCCTCCACTTT
size: .; D: TRBD1; V: TRBV4-2; J: TRBJ1-2; CDR3: CASSQPTGGFNGYTF; DNA: TGTGCCAGCAGCCAACCGACAGGGGGCTTTAATGGCTACACCTTC
size: .; D: TRBD2; V: TRBV5-1; J: TRBJ2-3; CDR3: CASKPPGLAGADTQYF; DNA: TGCGCCAGCAAGCCTCCGGGACTAGCGGGAGCAGATACGCAGTATTTT
size: .; D: TRBD1; V: TRBV4-2; J: TRBJ2-7; CDR3: CASSQDRDRGYEQYF; DNA: TGTGCCAGCAGCCAAGATCGGGACAGGGGCTACGAGCAGTACTTC
size: .; D: .; V: TRBV5-5; J: TRBJ2-5; CDR3: CASSFRTPGETQYF; DNA: TGTGCCAGCAGCTTTAGAACCCCAGGGGAGACCCAGTACTTC
size: once; D: .; V: TRBV20-1; J: TRBJ2-1; CDR3: CSAIRDEQFF; DNA: TGCAGTGCTATACGGGATGAGCAGTTCTTC
size: .; D: TRBD1; V: TRBV30; J: TRBJ2-2; CDR3: CAWPGTGNTGELFF; DNA: TGTGCCTGGCCCGGGACAGGCAACACCGGGGAGCTGTTTTTT